This TCR beta chain was sequenced for a study of T cells in women clearing cervical HPV infection. As to this clone: The read ends 3 residues before the CDR3 terminus; that terminus is restored from the germline J gene.

HPV was found by MY09/MY11 PCR and dot-blot genotyping. The CDR3 has 14 residues. Germline-derived CDR1 and CDR2 are SGHRS and YFSETQ. The junction had 3 bases not matched to a gene; V was cut back by 1 base and J by 5 bases. immunoSEQ multiplex PCR used an average of approximately 1,300 ng genomic DNA. The repertoire was sequenced with immunoSEQ multiplex PCR; TCRdb's copy has only in-frame clones and lacks some. The listing contains 40,000 or so clones. This receptor was taken from a woman between 18 and 75 years old with a cervical HPV16 infection that either progressed to CIN3+ or cleared (not recorded which). The chain employs TRBV5-1 and TRBJ2-5, with 9 positions matching TRBD1. Sequencing was carried out using blood buffy coat. The sequenced part of the CDR3 DNA is TGCGCCAGCAGCTTGACAGGGGGCGGCGAGACC. Translation: CASSLTGGGET. The CDR3, in full, reads CASSLTGGGETQYF. Filled out from reference TRBV5-1 and TRBJ2-5, the complete variable domain reads KAGVTQTPRYLIKTRGQQVTLSCSPISGHRSVSWYQQTPGQGLQFLFEYFSETQRNKGNFPGRFSGRQFSNSRSEMNVSTLELGDSALYLCASSLTGGGETQYFGPGTRLLVL.